These 9 T cell receptor beta chains were sequenced from one sample in a study of cytomegalovirus exposure and HLA in healthy donors (dated by TCRdb to the late 2010s). Receptor libraries were prepared by the immunoSEQ multiplex PCR assay. For the multiplex PCR, a mixture combining 60 forward primers for TCR Vbeta segments and 13 reverse primers for TCR Jbeta segments was used. The table was pulled from immuneACCESS by TCRdb, which kept in-frame rearrangements only. Such tables lose some clones; where checked, under half of the loss comes from unresolved V genes, and the rest has no known cause. This sample's records show nearly 35,000 clones. In total, the top ten clones hold 3% to 4% of the sample. The sequenced sample was PBMCs. The receptors here all came from a woman aged 35 to 49 in good health and CMV-seropositive.

The chain employs TRBV28 and TRBJ2-5; D possibly corresponds to TRBD1 (6 bases). Trimming pared 6 bases from V and 5 bases from J, leaving 16 bases between. The germline gives CDR1 MDHEN, CDR2 SYDVKM. The CDR3 has 14 residues. CDR3 nucleotide sequence: TGTGCCAGCAGCAAACAGGGAGCGGCGGAGACCCAGTACTTC. This encodes CASSKQGAAETQYF.

The chain recombines TRBV6-5 with TRBJ2-5; possible D gene TRBD2, 5 bases. Per the germline V gene, CDR1 is MNHEY and CDR2 is SVGAGI. This CDR3 has 13 residues. With 5 bases removed from V and 3 bases from J, the gap between germline ends came to 10 bases. The CDR3 sequence is CASSRGVEETQYF. DNA for the CDR3: TGTGCCAGCAGTCGGGGAGTAGAAGAGACCCAGTACTTC.

The chain has TRBV28 and TRBJ1-2; D is unclear. V lost 2 bases, J lost 8 bases, and 12 bases lay in between. This CDR3 is built from 13 residues. The germline gives CDR1 MDHEN, CDR2 SYDVKM. CDR3 loop: CASSLQTTVGYTF. DNA of the CDR3: TGTGCCAGCAGTTTACAGACAACAGTGGGCTACACCTTC.

The J gene is TRBJ2-7, the V gene TRBV7-3, with 11 nucleotides matching TRBD1. The J segment lost 7 bases and the V segment lost 5 bases, leaving 7 bases of the junction unmatched. Looked up from germline, CDR1 is SGHTA and CDR2 is FQGTGA. The CDR3 totals 14 residues. The CDR3: CASSPSGTGGEQYF. CDR3 sequence (DNA): TGTGCCAGCAGCCCTTCCGGGACAGGGGGAGAGCAGTACTTC.

V is TRBV2 and J is TRBJ2-6, with 15 bases matching TRBD2. The CDR3 runs to 18 residues. CDR1 is SNHLY and CDR2 is FYNNEI in the germline V gene. V gave up 4 bases and J gave up 4 bases; unmatched junction bases: 5. The CDR3 DNA reads as TGTGCCAGCAGTGGGACTAGCGGGAGGGCCTCCGGGGCCAACGTCCTGACTTTC. It codes for CASSGTSGRASGANVLTF.

The chain joins TRBV6-6 to TRBJ2-5, with TRBD2 matching 8 bases. Trimming cost V 8 bases and J 5 bases; bases outside gene matches: 4. CDR3 size: 12 residues. Germline assignment: CDR1 MNHNY and CDR2 SVGAGI (reference sequence). For the CDR3, the DNA is TGTGCCAGCGGGCGGGAGGTCGAGACCCAGTACTTC. It translates to CASGREVETQYF.

This chain joins TRBV27 and TRBJ2-7; 13 bases map to TRBD2. Germline CDR1 MNHEY, CDR2 SMNVEV (reference sequence). J was trimmed by 4 bases and V by 4 bases; bases with no gene match: 1. The CDR3 is made up of 14 amino acids. The CDR3 nucleotides read TGTGCCAGCAGTTGGACTAGCGGGAGTTACGAGCAGTACTTC. It specifies CASSWTSGSYEQYF.

The rearrangement links TRBV28 to TRBJ2-3; 9 positions match TRBD2. After removal of 6 bases from V and 2 bases from J, the junction contained 9 bases not matched to a gene. This CDR3 is 16 amino acids long. Per germline, CDR1 MDHEN and CDR2 SYDVKM. The CDR3: CASRGRLAEVTDTQYF. CDR3 DNA: TGTGCCAGCAGGGGAAGACTAGCGGAAGTCACAGATACGCAGTATTTT.

The chain employs TRBV28 and TRBJ2-2, with 8 bases fitting TRBD1. In germline, CDR1 is MDHEN, CDR2 SYDVKM. V dropped 5 bases and J dropped 6; count of bases not matched to a gene: 8. This CDR3 spans 15 amino acids. This chain's CDR3 is CASSPRTGWAGELFF. The CDR3 DNA follows: TGTGCCAGCAGTCCCAGGACAGGGTGGGCCGGGGAGCTGTTTTTT.